This is a list of T cell receptor beta chains from one sample in a study of radiotherapy plus CTLA-4 blockade in lung cancer. Repertoires were generated with immunoSEQ multiplex PCR, while TCRdb's copy carries only in-frame clones and drops some. The data show about 93,000 clones, 70% to 90% seen once. Specimen: peripheral blood, collected from a patient treated with radiotherapy plus ipilimumab. The receptor source for this set is a human donor with non-small cell lung cancer that progressed on radiotherapy plus ipilimumab. CDR3s include the opening cysteine and the closing phenylalanine or tryptophan. A D gene is named only where the DNA matches it firmly. Clone sizes are given selectively: once, few, many, or a class where the clone is expanded.

>.|TRBV5-5|TRBJ1-3|16|.
CASSLILDPGGNTIYF
TGTGCCAGCAGCTTGATCCTGGACCCGGGGGGAAACACCATATATTTT
>.|TRBV18|TRBJ2-5|15|TRBD1
CASSRSTGGVETQYF
TGTGCCAGCTCACGCTCGACAGGGGGGGTTGAGACCCAGTACTTC
>.|TRBV7-2|TRBJ2-7|16|TRBD1
CASSGRRQGAPYEQYF
TGTGCCAGCAGCGGCCGCCGACAGGGGGCCCCCTACGAGCAGTACTTC
>once|TRBV29-1|TRBJ2-2|14|.
CSVPGLSNTGELFF
TGCAGCGTTCCGGGACTTTCGAACACCGGGGAGCTGTTTTTT
>.|TRBV2|TRBJ1-2|17|.
CASSEAGAGALGYGYTF
TGTGCCAGCAGTGAAGCGGGGGCGGGCGCCTTGGGCTATGGCTACACCTTC
>once|TRBV2|TRBJ1-1|18|.
CASCRGGAALATGTEAFF
TGTGCCAGCTGCCGCGGCGGGGCCGCTTTAGCGACGGGCACTGAAGCTTTCTTT
>.|TRBV29-1|TRBJ2-1|10|.
CSVALTEQFF
TGCAGCGTGGCCCTTACTGAGCAGTTCTTC
>.|TRBV5-1|TRBJ2-6|16|.
CASSLVVSLGANVLTF
TGCGCCAGCAGCTTGGTAGTTAGCTTAGGGGCCAACGTCCTGACTTTC
>.|TRBV30|TRBJ2-1|16|.
CAWSVRTWGVLNEQFF
TGTGCCTGGAGTGTACGAACCTGGGGAGTTCTAAATGAGCAGTTCTTC
>.|TRBV11-3|TRBJ2-1|16|TRBD2
CASSSSSLAGNNEQFF
TGTGCCAGCAGCTCGTCCAGCCTAGCGGGGAACAATGAGCAGTTCTTC
>once|TRBV2|TRBJ1-5|14|.
CASSESRGNQPQHF
TGTGCCAGCAGTGAATCCCGGGGCAATCAGCCCCAGCATTTT
>.|TRBV4-1|TRBJ2-5|17|TRBD2
CASSSGTSGRALETQYF
TGCGCCAGCAGCTCCGGGACTAGCGGGAGGGCCCTCGAGACCCAGTACTTC
>.|TRBV2|TRBJ2-5|13|.
CASSLLGLETQYF
TGTGCCAGCAGTCTGCTAGGACTCGAGACCCAGTACTTC
>.|TRBV19|TRBJ1-2|14|TRBD1
CASRATGVNYGYTF
TGTGCCAGTAGGGCGACAGGGGTGAACTATGGCTACACCTTC
>.|TRBV27|TRBJ2-5|15|TRBD2
CASSFYSGRQETQYF
TGTGCCAGCAGTTTCTATAGCGGGAGACAAGAGACCCAGTACTTC
>once|TRBV7-3|TRBJ2-3|16|TRBD2
CASSLEGLVGTDTQYF
TGTGCCAGCAGCCTAGAGGGACTAGTTGGCACAGATACGCAGTATTTT
>.|TRBV5-1|TRBJ2-2|16|TRBD2
CASSLRAGVGTGELFF
TGCGCCAGCAGCCTCAGAGCGGGAGTGGGGACCGGGGAGCTGTTTTTT
>.|TRBV15|TRBJ1-5|15|.
CATSRDSIRGTPQHF
TGTGCCACCAGCAGAGATAGTATTCGAGGGACTCCCCAGCATTTT
>.|TRBV5-4|TRBJ2-5|15|TRBD2
CASSLDGRPQETQYF
TGTGCCAGCAGCTTGGACGGGAGGCCGCAAGAGACCCAGTACTTC
>.|TRBV6-1|TRBJ2-3|14|.
CASSEGGVTDTQYF
TGTGCCAGCAGTGAGGGGGGTGTAACAGATACGCAGTATTTT
>.|TRBV18|TRBJ2-5|16|TRBD2
CASSPQLAGGWETQYF
TGTGCCAGCTCACCACAACTAGCGGGAGGCTGGGAGACCCAGTACTTC
>.|TRBV2|TRBJ1-2|15|.
CASTQAGQANYGYTF
TGTGCCAGCACCCAAGCGGGACAAGCTAACTATGGCTACACCTTC
>.|TRBV29-1|TRBJ1-1|13|.
CSVGRGGYTEAFF
TGCAGCGTTGGGAGGGGGGGGTACACTGAAGCTTTCTTT
>.|TRBV7-7|TRBJ2-1|15|TRBD2
CASSPKTSLVDEQFF
TGTGCTAGCAGCCCTAAGACTAGCCTCGTCGATGAGCAGTTCTTC
>.|TRBV6-6|TRBJ1-2|14|.
CASSYSPREDGYTF
TGTGCCAGCAGTTACTCGCCTAGGGAGGATGGCTACACCTTC
>.|TRBV10-1|TRBJ1-2|15|.
CASSESLGSYYGYTF
TGCGCCAGCAGTGAGTCCTTAGGAAGCTACTATGGCTACACCTTC
>once|TRBV7-7|TRBJ2-3|13|.
CASSPLLSDTQYF
TGTGCTAGCAGCCCTCTCCTCTCAGATACGCAGTATTTT
>once|TRBV29-1|TRBJ1-5|13|TRBD1
CSVGGQSNQPQHF
TGCAGCGTAGGGGGACAGAGCAATCAGCCCCAGCATTTT
>.|TRBV28|TRBJ1-5|14|TRBD1
CASRPTGDNQPQHF
TGTGCCAGCAGACCGACAGGGGACAATCAGCCCCAGCATTTT
>once|TRBV6-5|TRBJ1-6|13|.
CASSPAYNSPLHF
TGTGCCAGCAGTCCGGCCTATAATTCACCCCTCCACTTT
>.|TRBV19|TRBJ2-1|11|.
CASSTLNEQFF
TGTGCCAGTAGTACGCTTAATGAGCAGTTCTTC
>.|TRBV2|TRBJ2-1|12|TRBD2
CASTVGGGEQFF
TGTGCCAGCACTGTCGGGGGGGGTGAGCAGTTCTTC